One T cell receptor beta chain is described in this entry. As to time point: newly diagnosed, previously untreated cHL patient sample. Magnetic negative selection served to purify CD4+ T cells out of PBMCs that had been thawed. The sample belongs to a study of PD-1 blockade in classical Hodgkin lymphoma. TCRdb's copy holds only in-frame clones and misses some; the assay was immunoSEQ multiplex PCR. The sample lists 20,000 to 25,000 clones, around 90% seen once, with more than 0.45% in the top ten. This CDR3 has 12 residues. The germline CDR1 and CDR2 sequences are GTSNPN and SVGIG (reference sequence). The germline V and J ends were trimmed by 0 bases and 15 bases, with 12 bases remaining between them.

The rearrangement uses TRBV30 and TRBJ1-6; no clear D gene. Sequenced material: CD4+ T cells from blood. The TCR was taken from a human donor with classical Hodgkin lymphoma. In DNA, the CDR3 is TGTGCCTGGAGTGTAGACCGCTTTCTCCTCCACTTT. Its protein is CAWSVDRFLLHF.